This is a list of T cell receptor beta chains from one sample in a study of blood T cell repertoires in COVID-19. Some clones are missing from TCRdb's copy, which holds only in-frame ones; the method was immunoSEQ multiplex PCR. The data show over 100,000 clones, with roughly 80% seen just once and approximately 7.9% held by the top ten. The sequencing input was peripheral blood. Receptors were obtained from a man aged 65 to 85 with acute or convalescent COVID-19. CDR3s include the opening cysteine and the closing phenylalanine or tryptophan. D genes are given only for firm matches. Not every row has a clone size; where given, it reads once, few, many or a size class.

>NA|TRBJ2-3|NA|TRBV14
CASSQDSGRGFGRYF
TGTGCCAGCAGCCAAGATAGTGGGAGAGGTTTTGGGCGGTATTTT
>NA|TRBJ1-1|NA|TRBV19
CASSISGRLEAFF
TGTGCCAGTAGTATTTCAGGAAGGCTCGAAGCTTTCTTT
>NA|TRBJ1-2|TRBD1|TRBV6-5
CASRNNRGSGYGYTF
TGTGCCAGCAGAAATAACAGGGGTTCAGGCTATGGCTACACCTTC
>once|TRBJ2-6|NA|TRBV14
CASSHKSGVGANVLTF
TGTGCCAGCAGCCATAAATCCGGGGTTGGGGCCAACGTCCTGACTTTC
>NA|TRBJ2-4|NA|TRBV19
CASTLSGTVAKNIQYF
TGTGCCAGTACCCTTAGCGGGACAGTGGCCAAAAACATTCAGTACTTC
>NA|TRBJ2-2|NA|TRBV9
CASSVDSGSTGELFF
TGTGCCAGCAGCGTAGATTCGGGAAGCACCGGGGAGCTGTTTTTT
>once|TRBJ1-1|NA|TRBV11-2
CASTLVERTEAFF
TGTGCCAGCACCTTAGTCGAACGGACTGAAGCTTTCTTT
>NA|TRBJ1-2|TRBD1|TRBV28
CAILTQGASGYTF
TGTGCCATCCTAACACAGGGGGCTTCTGGCTACACCTTC
>NA|TRBJ2-7|NA|TRBV28
CASNKLGGIYEQYF
TGTGCCAGCAATAAACTCGGGGGAATCTACGAGCAGTACTTC
>NA|TRBJ1-1|TRBD1|TRBV2
CASKQDREPEAFF
TGTGCCAGCAAGCAGGACAGGGAGCCTGAAGCTTTCTTT
>NA|TRBJ2-1|TRBD2|TRBV7-9
CASSLAPSGKWIRGNEQFF
TGTGCCAGCAGCTTAGCCCCTAGCGGGAAGTGGATAAGGGGCAATGAGCAGTTCTTC
>NA|TRBJ1-5|TRBD1|TRBV24-1
CATSDPRTGDQPQHF
TGTGCCACCAGTGACCCCAGGACAGGGGATCAGCCCCAGCATTTT
>NA|TRBJ2-1|NA|TRBV27
CASSFTVTGTLHNEQFF
TGTGCCAGCAGTTTCACAGTGACAGGAACACTCCACAATGAGCAGTTCTTC
>NA|TRBJ1-5|NA|TRBV30
CAWSVRGYSNQPQHF
TGTGCCTGGAGTGTACGGGGGTATAGCAATCAGCCCCAGCATTTT
>NA|TRBJ2-7|TRBD1|TRBV11-3
CASSVDRVREQYF
TGTGCCAGCAGCGTTGACAGGGTTCGCGAGCAGTACTTC
>NA|TRBJ2-7|TRBD2|TRBV6-5
CASSYEAAGGAYEQYF
TGTGCCAGCAGTTACGAGGCAGCGGGAGGAGCCTACGAGCAGTACTTC
>NA|TRBJ1-4|NA|TRBV2
CASIWKQENEKLFF
TGTGCCAGCATATGGAAACAGGAGAATGAAAAACTGTTTTTT
>NA|TRBJ1-2|TRBD1|TRBV29-1
CSVGPPKGARGYTF
TGCAGCGTTGGACCCCCAAAGGGGGCGCGTGGCTACACCTTC
>NA|TRBJ1-1|TRBD1|TRBV3-1/TRBV3-2
CASSRGGTGFTEAFF
TGTGCCAGCAGCCGAGGGGGGACAGGGTTCACTGAAGCTTTCTTT
>NA|TRBJ1-2|NA|TRBV7-3
CASSVGGVSTNYGYTF
TGTGCCAGCAGCGTAGGGGGGGTCTCTACGAACTATGGCTACACCTTC
>once|TRBJ2-7|TRBD1|TRBV29-1
CSVEPGQGSYEQYF
TGCAGCGTTGAACCGGGACAGGGGTCCTACGAGCAGTACTTC
>once|TRBJ2-3|NA|TRBV11-3
CASSFWRGGDTQYF
TGTGCCAGCAGCTTCTGGCGCGGAGGAGATACGCAGTATTTT
>once|TRBJ2-3|NA|TRBV4-1
CASSQDIQRSTDTQYF
TGCGCCAGCAGCCAAGATATTCAGCGGAGCACAGATACGCAGTATTTT